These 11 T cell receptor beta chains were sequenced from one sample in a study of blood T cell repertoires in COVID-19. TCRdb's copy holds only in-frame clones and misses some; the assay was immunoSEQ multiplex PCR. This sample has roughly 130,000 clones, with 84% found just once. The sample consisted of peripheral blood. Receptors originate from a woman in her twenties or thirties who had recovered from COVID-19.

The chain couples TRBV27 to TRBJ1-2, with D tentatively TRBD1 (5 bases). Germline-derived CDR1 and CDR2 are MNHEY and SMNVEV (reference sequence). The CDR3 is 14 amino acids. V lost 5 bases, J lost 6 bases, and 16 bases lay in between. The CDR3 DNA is TGTGCCAGCAGTGTTCGGGGGGTCTTCGATGGCTACACCTTC. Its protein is CASSVRGVFDGYTF.

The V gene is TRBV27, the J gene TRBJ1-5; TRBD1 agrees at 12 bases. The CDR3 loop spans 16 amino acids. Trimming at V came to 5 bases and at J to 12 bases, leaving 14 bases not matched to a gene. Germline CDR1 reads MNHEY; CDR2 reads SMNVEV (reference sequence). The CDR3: CASSIRGTGGSKDQHF. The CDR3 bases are TGTGCCAGCAGTATCCGCGGGACAGGGGGCTCCAAGGACCAGCATTTT.

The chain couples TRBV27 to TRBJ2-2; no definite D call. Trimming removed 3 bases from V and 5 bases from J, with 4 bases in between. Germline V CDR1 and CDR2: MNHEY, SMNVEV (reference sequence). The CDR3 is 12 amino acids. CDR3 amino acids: CASSFSTGELFF. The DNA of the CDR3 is TGTGCCAGCAGTTTTTCAACCGGGGAGCTGTTTTTT.

CDR3 loop: CASRIGSSYNEQFF. The CDR3 DNA reads as TGTGCCAGCAGGATTGGTAGCTCCTACAATGAGCAGTTCTTC. The rearrangement uses TRBV2 and TRBJ2-1; D is ambiguous. This CDR3 has 14 residues. V lost 6 bases, J lost 0 bases, and 9 bases lay in between. Germline CDR1 reads SNHLY; CDR2 reads FYNNEI.

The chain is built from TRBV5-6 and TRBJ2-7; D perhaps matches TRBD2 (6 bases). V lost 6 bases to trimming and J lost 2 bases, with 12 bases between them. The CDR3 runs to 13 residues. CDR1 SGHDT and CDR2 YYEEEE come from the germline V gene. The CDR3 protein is CASKGGETYEQYF. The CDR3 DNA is TGTGCCAGCAAGGGCGGGGAAACCTACGAGCAGTACTTC.

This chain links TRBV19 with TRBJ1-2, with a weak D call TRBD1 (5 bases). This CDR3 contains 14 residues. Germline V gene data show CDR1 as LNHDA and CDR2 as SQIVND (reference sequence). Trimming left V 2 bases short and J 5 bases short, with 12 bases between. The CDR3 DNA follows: TGTGCCAGTAGTATACAGGGCCCTGGGTATGGCTACACCTTC. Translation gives CASSIQGPGYGYTF.

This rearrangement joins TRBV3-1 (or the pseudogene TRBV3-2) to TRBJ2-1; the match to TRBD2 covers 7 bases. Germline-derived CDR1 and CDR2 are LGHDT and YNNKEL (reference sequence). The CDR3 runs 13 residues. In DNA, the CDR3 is TGTGCTGTCCGCGGGAGCTCCTACAATGAGCAGTTCTTC. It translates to CAVRGSSYNEQFF.

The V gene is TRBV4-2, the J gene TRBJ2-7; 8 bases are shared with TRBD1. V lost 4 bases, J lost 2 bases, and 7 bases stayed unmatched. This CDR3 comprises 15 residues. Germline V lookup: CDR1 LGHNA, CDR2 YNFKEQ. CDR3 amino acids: CASSPSDRAAYEQYF. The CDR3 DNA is TGTGCCAGCAGCCCTTCGGACAGGGCCGCCTACGAGCAGTACTTC.

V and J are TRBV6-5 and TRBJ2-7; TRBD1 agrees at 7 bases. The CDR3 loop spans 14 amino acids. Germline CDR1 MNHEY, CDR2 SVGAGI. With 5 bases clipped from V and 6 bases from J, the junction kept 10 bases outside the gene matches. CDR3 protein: CASSPRQGKGEQYF. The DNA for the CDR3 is TGTGCCAGCAGTCCTAGACAGGGAAAAGGCGAGCAGTACTTC.

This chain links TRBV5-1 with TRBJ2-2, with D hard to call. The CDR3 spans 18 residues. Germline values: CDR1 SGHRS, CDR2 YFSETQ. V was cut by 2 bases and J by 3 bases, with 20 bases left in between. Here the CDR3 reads CASSFSLAAPRDTGELFF. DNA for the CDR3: TGCGCCAGCAGCTTCTCCCTGGCGGCCCCTCGGGACACCGGGGAGCTGTTTTTT.

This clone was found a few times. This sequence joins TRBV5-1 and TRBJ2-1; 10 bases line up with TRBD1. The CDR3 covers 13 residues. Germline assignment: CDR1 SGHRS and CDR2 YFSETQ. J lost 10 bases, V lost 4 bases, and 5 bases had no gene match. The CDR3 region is CASSPGTGVEQFF. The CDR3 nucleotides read TGCGCCAGCAGCCCGGGGACAGGGGTCGAGCAGTTCTTC.